The rows below give T cell receptor beta chains drawn from one sample of a study of blood T cell repertoires in COVID-19. This table comes from immunoSEQ multiplex PCR, and its TCRdb copy is limited to in-frame clones, with some not included. Among fewer than 85,000 clones listed, about 87% were seen once. Sample: peripheral blood. All receptors derive from a human donor in a cohort sampled during active COVID-19. Both conserved end residues are part of each CDR3. Fields, in order: V gene, D gene, clone size, J gene, CDR3 protein, CDR3 DNA. D genes are given only for firm matches. Expanded clones are given a class, and other clones once, few, many or no size at all.

V gene: TRBV11-2; D gene: .; clone size: .; J gene: TRBJ1-3; CDR3 protein: CASNRDLGGNTIYF; CDR3 DNA: TGTGCCAGCAACCGGGACTTGGGAGGAAACACCATATATTTT
V gene: TRBV7-8; D gene: .; clone size: .; J gene: TRBJ2-7; CDR3 protein: CASSFSGGTGDYEQYF; CDR3 DNA: TGTGCCAGCAGCTTCTCCGGAGGGACTGGAGATTACGAGCAGTACTTC
V gene: TRBV14; D gene: .; clone size: .; J gene: TRBJ2-5; CDR3 protein: CASSQVRGETQYF; CDR3 DNA: TGTGCCAGCAGCCAAGTACGAGGGGAGACCCAGTACTTC
V gene: TRBV6-6; D gene: .; clone size: .; J gene: TRBJ2-7; CDR3 protein: CASKVGSSYEQYF; CDR3 DNA: TGTGCCAGCAAGGTGGGCAGCTCCTACGAGCAGTACTTC
V gene: TRBV19; D gene: TRBD1; clone size: .; J gene: TRBJ2-1; CDR3 protein: CASSNDRGYEQFF; CDR3 DNA: TGTGCCAGTAGTAATGACAGGGGGTATGAGCAGTTCTTC
V gene: TRBV10-1; D gene: .; clone size: .; J gene: TRBJ2-1; CDR3 protein: CASSESGDGNEQFF; CDR3 DNA: TGCGCCAGCAGTGAATCCGGGGATGGGAATGAGCAGTTCTTC
V gene: TRBV19; D gene: .; clone size: .; J gene: TRBJ2-4; CDR3 protein: CASSINAGQSSKNIQYF; CDR3 DNA: TGTGCCAGTAGTATAAACGCGGGACAGAGTTCCAAAAACATTCAGTACTTC
V gene: TRBV9; D gene: .; clone size: .; J gene: TRBJ2-5; CDR3 protein: CASKTRTEYQETQYF; CDR3 DNA: TGTGCCAGCAAAACTCGGACAGAATACCAAGAGACCCAGTACTTC
V gene: TRBV7-8; D gene: TRBD2; clone size: .; J gene: TRBJ2-3; CDR3 protein: CASSLRTSLSTDTQYF; CDR3 DNA: TGTGCCAGCAGCTTGAGGACTAGCCTGAGCACAGATACGCAGTATTTT
V gene: TRBV5-4; D gene: .; clone size: .; J gene: TRBJ1-2; CDR3 protein: CASTFDTGRSHGYTF; CDR3 DNA: TGTGCCAGCACTTTTGATACGGGGAGGTCCCATGGCTACACCTTC
V gene: TRBV6-1; D gene: .; clone size: .; J gene: TRBJ1-2; CDR3 protein: CASSDFGAVYGYTF; CDR3 DNA: TGTGCCAGCAGTGATTTTGGGGCCGTATATGGCTACACCTTC
V gene: TRBV6-5; D gene: TRBD1; clone size: .; J gene: TRBJ1-5; CDR3 protein: CASRTTGTDQPQHF; CDR3 DNA: TGTGCCAGCAGAACGACAGGGACCGATCAGCCCCAGCATTTT
V gene: TRBV6-1; D gene: TRBD1; clone size: .; J gene: TRBJ1-1; CDR3 protein: CASSEATGVDTEAFF; CDR3 DNA: TGTGCCAGCAGTGAAGCGACAGGGGTTGACACTGAAGCTTTCTTT
V gene: TRBV2; D gene: TRBD1; clone size: .; J gene: TRBJ2-7; CDR3 protein: CASRRQGWDYEQYF; CDR3 DNA: TGTGCCAGCAGGAGACAGGGGTGGGACTACGAGCAGTACTTC
V gene: TRBV13; D gene: TRBD2; clone size: .; J gene: TRBJ2-1; CDR3 protein: CASSLGPTSGNGFF; CDR3 DNA: TGTGCCAGCAGCTTAGGCCCTACTAGCGGGAACGGGTTCTTC
V gene: TRBV3-1/TRBV3-2; D gene: .; clone size: .; J gene: TRBJ2-3; CDR3 protein: CASSQVSSTDTQYF; CDR3 DNA: TGTGCCAGCAGCCAAGTCAGTAGCACAGATACGCAGTATTTT
V gene: TRBV5-3; D gene: .; clone size: .; J gene: TRBJ1-2; CDR3 protein: CARSLDPGGGYTF; CDR3 DNA: TGTGCCAGAAGCTTGGATCCGGGGGGTGGCTACACCTTC
V gene: TRBV13; D gene: .; clone size: .; J gene: TRBJ2-1; CDR3 protein: CASSPRASHPFSYNEQFF; CDR3 DNA: TGTGCCAGCAGCCCAAGGGCTAGCCACCCGTTTTCCTACAATGAGCAGTTCTTC
V gene: TRBV6-1; D gene: .; clone size: .; J gene: TRBJ1-3; CDR3 protein: CASSELRSAISGNTIYF; CDR3 DNA: TGTGCCAGCAGTGAACTGAGGTCAGCGATCTCTGGAAACACCATATATTTT
V gene: TRBV9; D gene: .; clone size: .; J gene: TRBJ2-2; CDR3 protein: CASSGGQSTGELFF; CDR3 DNA: TGTGCCAGCAGCGGTGGACAGTCGACCGGGGAGCTGTTTTTT
V gene: TRBV7-3; D gene: .; clone size: few; J gene: TRBJ1-6; CDR3 protein: CASSYPGSPLHF; CDR3 DNA: TGTGCCAGCAGCTATCCGGGTTCACCCCTCCACTTT
V gene: TRBV9; D gene: .; clone size: .; J gene: TRBJ1-2; CDR3 protein: CASSVSDEVSYGYTF; CDR3 DNA: TGTGCCAGCAGCGTAAGTGACGAGGTTAGCTATGGCTACACCTTC
V gene: TRBV28; D gene: TRBD1; clone size: .; J gene: TRBJ2-7; CDR3 protein: CASSTTGTGALEQYF; CDR3 DNA: TGTGCCAGCAGTACGACCGGGACAGGGGCTCTCGAGCAGTACTTC
V gene: TRBV7-9; D gene: .; clone size: .; J gene: TRBJ1-1; CDR3 protein: CASSLTSGALNTEAFF; CDR3 DNA: TGTGCCAGCAGCTTAACTTCAGGGGCTCTCAACACTGAAGCTTTCTTT
V gene: TRBV7-8; D gene: .; clone size: .; J gene: TRBJ1-3; CDR3 protein: CASSSILQGIDLAGNTIYF; CDR3 DNA: TGTGCCAGCAGCTCGATATTACAGGGAATCGACCTGGCTGGAAACACCATATATTTT
V gene: TRBV4-1; D gene: .; clone size: once; J gene: TRBJ2-6; CDR3 protein: CASSQEQEYSGANVLTF; CDR3 DNA: TGCGCCAGCAGCCAAGAACAGGAATACTCTGGGGCCAACGTCCTGACTTTC
V gene: TRBV7-9; D gene: TRBD1; clone size: .; J gene: TRBJ1-1; CDR3 protein: CASSPGQGGLTEAFF; CDR3 DNA: TGTGCCAGCAGCCCCGGGCAGGGGGGATTAACTGAAGCTTTCTTT
V gene: TRBV3-1/TRBV3-2; D gene: TRBD2; clone size: .; J gene: TRBJ2-7; CDR3 protein: CASSQGLAVASYEQYF; CDR3 DNA: TGTGCCAGCAGCCAAGGTCTAGCGGTAGCATCCTACGAGCAGTACTTC
V gene: TRBV5-1; D gene: .; clone size: .; J gene: TRBJ1-1; CDR3 protein: CASSAGTINTEAFF; CDR3 DNA: TGCGCCAGCAGCGCCGGGACAATCAACACTGAAGCTTTCTTT
V gene: TRBV7-2; D gene: .; clone size: .; J gene: TRBJ1-1; CDR3 protein: CASSLSGNTEAFF; CDR3 DNA: TGTGCCAGCAGCTTGTCAGGGAACACTGAAGCTTTCTTT
V gene: TRBV6-6; D gene: TRBD2; clone size: .; J gene: TRBJ2-1; CDR3 protein: CASSYPTSGRGNEQFF; CDR3 DNA: TGTGCCAGCAGTTACCCGACTAGCGGGAGGGGGAATGAGCAGTTCTTC
V gene: TRBV29-1; D gene: TRBD1; clone size: .; J gene: TRBJ2-7; CDR3 protein: CSVGSGQGESEQYF; CDR3 DNA: TGCAGCGTTGGGTCGGGACAGGGGGAGAGCGAGCAGTACTTC
V gene: TRBV28; D gene: .; clone size: .; J gene: TRBJ1-5; CDR3 protein: CASSLGHTNQPQHF; CDR3 DNA: TGTGCCAGCAGTTTAGGGCATACCAATCAGCCCCAGCATTTT
V gene: TRBV29-1; D gene: TRBD2; clone size: .; J gene: TRBJ2-2; CDR3 protein: CSARLAGGPGNTGELFF; CDR3 DNA: TGCAGCGCCCGACTAGCGGGAGGGCCGGGGAACACCGGGGAGCTGTTTTTT
V gene: TRBV12-5; D gene: TRBD1; clone size: .; J gene: TRBJ1-4; CDR3 protein: CASGLDRGHTNEKLFF; CDR3 DNA: TGTGCTAGTGGTTTGGACAGGGGGCATACTAATGAAAAACTGTTTTTT
V gene: TRBV7-2; D gene: TRBD1; clone size: .; J gene: TRBJ2-3; CDR3 protein: CASSVGTGADTQYF; CDR3 DNA: TGTGCCAGCAGCGTCGGGACAGGGGCAGATACGCAGTATTTT
V gene: TRBV7-8; D gene: TRBD1; clone size: .; J gene: TRBJ2-1; CDR3 protein: CASSFGTGLYNEQFF; CDR3 DNA: TGTGCCAGCAGCTTCGGGACAGGGCTGTACAATGAGCAGTTCTTC
V gene: TRBV5-6; D gene: TRBD2; clone size: few; J gene: TRBJ2-1; CDR3 protein: CASSSRRSGLAGENEQFF; CDR3 DNA: TGTGCCAGCAGCTCGAGGCGATCGGGACTAGCGGGAGAGAATGAGCAGTTCTTC
V gene: TRBV19; D gene: TRBD1; clone size: .; J gene: TRBJ1-3; CDR3 protein: CASSTDSGTVGNTIYF; CDR3 DNA: TGTGCCAGTAGTACCGACTCCGGGACAGTAGGAAACACCATATATTTT
V gene: TRBV11-2; D gene: TRBD2; clone size: .; J gene: TRBJ2-7; CDR3 protein: CASSLGSAGVQEQYF; CDR3 DNA: TGTGCCAGCAGCTTAGGGTCGGCGGGGGTTCAGGAGCAGTACTTC
V gene: TRBV12-5; D gene: .; clone size: .; J gene: TRBJ2-7; CDR3 protein: CASGPPPGGGPTSYEQYF; CDR3 DNA: TGTGCTAGTGGTCCCCCCCCCGGGGGTGGACCAACCTCCTACGAGCAGTACTTC
V gene: TRBV6-5; D gene: .; clone size: .; J gene: TRBJ1-1; CDR3 protein: CASSYGPQGNTEAFF; CDR3 DNA: TGTGCCAGCAGTTACGGACCTCAGGGGAACACTGAAGCTTTCTTT
V gene: TRBV28; D gene: TRBD1; clone size: .; J gene: TRBJ2-5; CDR3 protein: CASSSGQQETQYF; CDR3 DNA: TGTGCCAGCAGCTCGGGACAGCAAGAGACCCAGTACTTC
V gene: TRBV19; D gene: TRBD1; clone size: .; J gene: TRBJ1-1; CDR3 protein: CASRRGTGWDTEAFF; CDR3 DNA: TGTGCCAGTAGAAGGGGGACAGGATGGGACACTGAAGCTTTCTTT
V gene: TRBV29-1; D gene: TRBD1; clone size: .; J gene: TRBJ2-7; CDR3 protein: CSVAGTGGEQYF; CDR3 DNA: TGCAGCGTGGCCGGGACAGGGGGCGAGCAGTACTTC
V gene: TRBV4-1; D gene: TRBD2; clone size: .; J gene: TRBJ2-1; CDR3 protein: CASSQDVAGTTYNEQFF; CDR3 DNA: TGCGCCAGCAGCCAAGACGTAGCGGGGACAACCTACAATGAGCAGTTCTTC
V gene: TRBV19; D gene: .; clone size: .; J gene: TRBJ1-3; CDR3 protein: CASSTQASGNTIYF; CDR3 DNA: TGTGCCAGTAGTACTCAAGCCTCTGGAAACACCATATATTTT
V gene: TRBV4-1; D gene: TRBD2; clone size: .; J gene: TRBJ2-5; CDR3 protein: CASSQEGLAGQETQYF; CDR3 DNA: TGCGCCAGCAGCCAGGAGGGACTAGCGGGACAAGAGACCCAGTACTTC
V gene: TRBV5-8; D gene: .; clone size: .; J gene: TRBJ2-3; CDR3 protein: CASSRNLADTQYF; CDR3 DNA: TGTGCCAGCAGCCGTAACTTGGCAGATACGCAGTATTTT
V gene: TRBV21-1; D gene: .; clone size: .; J gene: TRBJ2-1; CDR3 protein: CASSKVRGHRNEQFF; CDR3 DNA: TGTGCCAGCAGCAAAGTTAGGGGGCATCGCAATGAGCAGTTCTTC
V gene: TRBV28; D gene: TRBD2; clone size: .; J gene: TRBJ2-7; CDR3 protein: CASSPRGGASYEQYF; CDR3 DNA: TGTGCCAGCAGCCCGCGGGGGGGAGCCTCCTACGAGCAGTACTTC
V gene: TRBV4-2; D gene: TRBD1; clone size: .; J gene: TRBJ1-3; CDR3 protein: CASSPPYRGPSGNTIYF; CDR3 DNA: TGTGCCAGCAGCCCTCCCTACAGGGGCCCCTCTGGAAACACCATATATTTT
V gene: TRBV5-1; D gene: TRBD1; clone size: few; J gene: TRBJ2-2; CDR3 protein: CASSLARTGGNTGELFF; CDR3 DNA: TGCGCCAGCAGCTTGGCCCGGACAGGGGGCAACACCGGGGAGCTGTTTTTT